Given below is one T cell receptor beta chain in context. Its antigen has not been determined. Base-call qualities are not available, and no considerably larger clone is one nucleotide away. The cohort comprised fewer than 700 healthy bone marrow donors. At the time of sampling, every cohort member was nominally healthy, though immune exposures that went unrecorded were likely present. The donor was CMV seronegative and was included in the group of 352 seronegative cohort members. A peripheral blood sample was provided by each donor, and peripheral blood mononuclear cells were used for TCR beta sequencing. Genomic DNA was extracted from the blood cell samples with the Qiagen DNeasy Blood Extraction Kit. This entry is derived from a study of cytomegalovirus exposure and HLA in healthy donors (dated by TCRdb to 2016 to 2017). Broadly, across the study: According to an earlier analysis of 587 of the donors, about 170 million T cells yielded some 120 million unique TCR beta sequences and about 280 Gb of sequence data. To study patterns of TCR occurrence, a later analysis re-analyzed previously published TCR beta repertoires from 500 to 850 donors and added high-resolution HLA genotyping. Of the roughly 400 genotyped donors, over 80% were placed in the genetic ancestry cluster associated with self-reported Caucasian donors. On average, roughly 240,000 unique TCR beta nucleotide sequences were sequenced per donor among a few hundred genotyped donors of the cohort, with approximately 18% of those sequences being non-productive. To decide whether each TCR beta V gene segment behaved as functional or pseudogenic, an earlier analysis of some 580 of the donors relied on high-throughput TCR beta sequencing. Rather than drawing on any new phenotypic data, the later analysis identified candidate immune exposures from TCR beta sequences and the way those sequences occurred across donors. In a later genetic analysis, genome-wide SNP genotypes for about three fifths of the roughly 670 donors were used, and that subset was treated as a discovery cohort. Roughly 300 gigabases of sequencing data and approximately 85 million unique TCR sequences were included in an early release covering about 700 HLA-typed donors. In addition to the first cohort of roughly 700 subjects, a separate validation cohort of 130 or so different subjects was used. Because of strong linkage in the cohort, roughly five DR-DQ haplotypes were treated as single units for association and clustering. To predict cytomegalovirus infection status, the study brought together high-throughput TCR immunosequencing, statistical association of individual TCRs with disease status, and machine learning. HLA typing included class I and class II loci at four-digit resolution. The number of typed donors differed by locus: about 620-630 for A, B, C, DRB1 and DQB1; some 540 for DQA1; about 600 for DPA1; and 450 to 480 for DPB1. All discovery cohort repertoires had been generated using a single sequencing platform. Using immunosequencing, the study profiled T cell repertoires from fewer than 700 subjects and related those repertoires to cytomegalovirus serostatus. The study aimed to test whether cataloging public T cell receptors could reveal signatures of past pathogen exposure. Donor age, sex, ethnicity and CMV serostatus were compiled together with the repertoire data.

CDR1 and CDR2 are read off the germline V gene (reference sequence) as LNHDA and SQIVND. The trim is 5 bases for V and 2 bases for J, with a gap of 5 bases between the germline ends. The cysteine opens and the phenylalanine closes a CDR3 of 12 amino acids. The retained sequence is limited to the CDR3, 36 bases, with the frame set at the first base. The method behind the library was the immunoSEQ multiplex PCR assay. The multiplex PCR relied on a mix of 60 forward primers for TCR Vbeta segments and 13 reverse primers for TCR Jbeta segments. The CDR3 region of rearranged TCR beta genes was amplified from genomic DNA with a multiplex PCR assay. The Illumina HiSeq System was used to sequence the amplified TCR beta libraries as 87-base-pair reads. From the authors' description of their analysis: Across the 666 repertoires, a later analysis counted tens of millions of unique TCR beta chains, 8.5 million to 12 million of which were shared by at least two donors. A nearest-neighbor algorithm error-corrected the raw reads and collapsed the reads into unique sequences, merging closely related sequences to remove PCR and sequencing errors. CDR3 sequences were aligned to IMGT reference sequences to assign V, D and J gene segments. For a sequence to be retained, a match of at least six nucleotides to both a V gene segment and a J gene segment was required. A rearrangement counted as productive if the CDR3 had no stop codons and remained in frame with V and J, and every other rearrangement counted as non-productive. Following IMGT convention, CDR3 was defined as the stretch from the second conserved V-encoded cysteine up to the conserved J-encoded phenylalanine. Sequences without an unambiguous match to a single V gene segment were excluded from the earlier analysis of almost 600 of the donors. An earlier analysis of approximately 590 of the donors called V segments functional above 56.7% productive rearrangements and segregating when the between-donor standard deviation exceeded 5%. A statistical classification framework was developed to diagnose cytomegalovirus status using the catalog of TCR beta chain sequences. V and J gene assignment, in a later analysis, came from comparing TCR nucleotide sequences with IMGT/GENE-DB human TR gene sequences. A later analysis assigned CDR3 sequences and most-parsimonious VDJ recombination scenarios with the TCRdist pipeline. A later analysis defined each TCR beta chain by its CDR3 amino acid sequence plus V-gene family, and excluded reads lacking a unique V-gene family. To address suspected cross-contamination and a sequencing artifact, a later analysis removed several hundred highly shared, low-generation-probability nucleotide sequences. A later analysis calculated a clonal expansion index for each public chain from normalized within-repertoire ranks of inferred template counts. Generation probabilities in a later analysis came from a VDJ recombination model fitted to out-of-frame rearrangements, and those results were checked against IGoR. In a later analysis, hypergeometric tests were used to score TCR-TCR, TCR-HLA and TCR-CMV co-occurrence, with a repertoire-size bias correction applied to TCR pairs. In a later analysis, false discovery rates were estimated by permuting HLA or CMV assignments 20 times. In a later analysis, co-occurring TCRs were grouped using DBSCAN, and TCRdist sequence similarity was added for clustering within HLA-allele-positive subsets. Repertoires with fewer than 30,000 or more than 120,000 public chains, plus five repertoires with anomalous nucleotide sharing, were excluded from co-occurrence clustering. The immuneACCESS repertoire file appears here via TCRdb, limited to in-frame rearrangements. These files lack a portion of the clones; in checked studies, under half of the deficit traces to unresolved V genes, and the cause of the others is not known. The V and J calls and clone size come from that table; D and trimming were worked out from the DNA. This sample has some 150,000 clones in its table, and 75% to 90% of those were observed once. Jointly, the top ten make up 1.2% of the sample.

Beyond this particular receptor, the publication reports: Across donors, most TCR sequences were observed very rarely, whereas some public TCRs were present in many individuals. The study listed 164 TCR beta chains as associated with cytomegalovirus. Linkage disequilibrium might explain the correlated functional status among segregating V segments, but an unknown experimental factor could not be excluded. According to a later analysis, TCR association rates differed among HLA loci, with DRB1 alleles showing the most associated TCRs and HLA-C alleles showing the fewest. Some IMGT-functional V segments, including TRBV6-2 and TRBV6-3, could not be distinguished by the 87-base-pair reads and were therefore excluded. The earlier analysis of approximately 540 of the donors excluded 15 to 20 rarely observed V segments, including chromosome 9 orphons, because counts were too low. In both the original and validation cohorts, the classifier was reported to diagnose cytomegalovirus status with high specificity and sensitivity. The cohort was sequenced for TCR beta chains only, and without alpha or paired-chain data the features that could be detected were limited. In vitro tests confirmed that three of the cytomegalovirus-associated TCR beta chains recognize cytomegalovirus antigens. In a later analysis, around 17,000 TCR beta sequences were associated with specific HLA alleles at a false discovery rate of 0.05. Because HLA typing was missing for some donors at each locus, association tests included only the typed subset. When HLA alleles, especially DR and DQ, strongly co-occurred, attributing TCR associations to individual alleles was difficult. In a later analysis, HLA-associated TCR beta chains were found to be more clonally expanded and to have lower generation probabilities than equally common non-associated chains. Compared with the 666-donor mean, donors in an Asian-associated ancestry cluster had fewer N-insertions in productive TCRs, according to a later genetic analysis. In a later genetic analysis, a missense DCLRE1C variant was associated with V-gene and J-gene trimming of TCR beta chains, and the association was replicated in an independent cohort. In an earlier analysis of more than 500 of the donors, most TCR beta V segments appeared in productive rearrangements about 90% or about 30% of the time, broadly matching IMGT annotations. According to a later analysis, parvovirus B19, influenza, CMV and Epstein-Barr virus appeared linked to several top co-occurrence clusters. A group of highly shared sequence variants was considered likely to be a technical artifact of the sequencing pipeline. A further reported finding was that TCR beta sequences accurately predicted the HLA-A and HLA-B alleles for most subjects in the first cohort. The authors suggested that the approach could potentially be generalized to other disease states and immunological phenotypes. For the cohort, immune exposure information was limited to CMV serostatus. Sequencing depth was assumed to be roughly uniform across donors in the presence/absence analyses, though that assumption may not hold. A later analysis found that most CMV-associated TCR beta chains appeared HLA-restricted, with HLA associations seemingly driven largely by CMV exposure.

Specimen: PBMCs. The sequence was obtained from a female donor in good health and CMV-seronegative. Here the chain combines TRBV19 and TRBJ2-3; no confident D gene assignment can be made. The CDR3 region reads CASSFSTDTQYF. The sequenced DNA is TGTGCCAGTAGTTTCTCCACAGATACGCAGTATTTT.